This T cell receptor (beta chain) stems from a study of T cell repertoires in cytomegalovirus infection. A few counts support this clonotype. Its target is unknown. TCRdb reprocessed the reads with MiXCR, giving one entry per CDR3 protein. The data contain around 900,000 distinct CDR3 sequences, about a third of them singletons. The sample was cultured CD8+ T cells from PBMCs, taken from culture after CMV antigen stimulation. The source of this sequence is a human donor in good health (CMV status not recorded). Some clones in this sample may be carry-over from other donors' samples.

The CDR3 spells CASSLTQPWEAFF. The CDR3 DNA reads TGTGCCAGCAGCTTAACCCAACCTTGGGAAGCTTTCTTT. The genes are TRBV7-6 and TRBJ1-1; D not certain. The V and J ends lost 2 bases and 8 bases respectively, with 12 bases between them. The CDR3 length is 13 residues. Germline V gives CDR1 SGHVS, CDR2 FNYEAQ.